The clone carrying this T cell receptor (beta chain) was observed a single time. Its antigen remains unknown. The data originate from a study of OX40 agonist ivuxolimab in advanced cancers. Study information: Cohort: about 80% men, mean age 60, aged about 20 to 80.

Generated by immunoSEQ multiplex PCR, the TCRdb table keeps only in-frame clones and is missing some. The data contain 77,000 or so clones, roughly 91% of them seen just once; the ten biggest clones take up around 0.32%. Overall study findings and caveats: Mean expanded clone counts were higher in CD8+ than CD4+ T cells.

The V gene lost 0 bases and the J gene lost 2 bases, with 10 bases spanning the gap. This CDR3 comprises 15 residues. Germline V gene data show CDR1 as SGHVS and CDR2 as FQNEAQ. This chain joins TRBV7-8 and TRBJ1-1; D is undetermined. The origin of this receptor is an adult with an advanced solid tumor such as melanoma, head and neck, liver or kidney cancer. The specimen was CD4+ or CD8+ T cells sorted from blood, collected in a trial of the OX40 agonist ivuxolimab. This CDR3 is CASSLAIQVNTEAFF. The CDR3 DNA follows: TGTGCCAGCAGCTTAGCCATCCAGGTTAACACTGAAGCTTTCTTT. Filled out from reference TRBV7-8 and TRBJ1-1, the complete variable domain reads GAGVSQSPRYKVAKRGQDVALRCDPISGHVSLFWYQQALGQGPEFLTYFQNEAQLDKSGLPSDRFFAERPEGSVSTLKIQRTQQEDSAVYLCASSLAIQVNTEAFFGQGTRLTVV.